The subject of this entry is one TCR beta chain. Its antigen is currently unknown. Clones were read by immunoSEQ multiplex PCR, and TCRdb kept only the in-frame ones, dropping some. Here the sample spans 130,000 or so clones, roughly 86% being singletons. These data belong to a study of cytomegalovirus exposure and HLA in healthy donors. Study results and caveats: Researchers counted around 180 TCR beta chains as cytomegalovirus-associated. Published work reported that the classifier diagnosed cytomegalovirus status with high specificity and sensitivity. Through in vitro validation, a few CMV-associated chains were shown to be specific for CMV antigens.

The sample consisted of PBMCs. The clonotype comes from a man aged 30 to 45 in good health and CMV-seronegative.

The CDR3 spells CASSQDRGNYGYTF. The DNA for the CDR3 is TGCGCCAGCAGCCAAGATAGGGGTAACTATGGCTACACCTTC. The chain uses TRBV4-3 and TRBJ1-2, with D perhaps matching TRBD1 (5 bases). Germline CDR1 reads LGHNA; CDR2 reads YSLEER. The V gene lost 0 bases and the J gene lost 1 base, with 6 bases spanning the gap. The CDR3 runs to 14 residues.